This TCR beta chain was captured in a study of T cell responses to AZD1222 COVID-19 vaccine (dated by TCRdb to the early 2020s). For the study in its entirety: AZD1222 recipients given second doses at about 4 weeks or at about 12 weeks were pooled, since spike-specific TCR depth and breadth were not found to differ between the two schedules. A total of 233 trial participants underwent TCR sequencing, of whom 207 received two doses of AZD1222 and about 25 received two doses of the MenACWY control vaccine. Trial participants were enrolled by age into 18-55, 56-69 and 70-plus year subgroups, with roughly 160, 29 and 62 TCR-sequenced participants respectively.

The CDR3 regions of human TCRbeta chains were analyzed by immunosequencing. On the study's bioinformatics: Repertoire TCRs were checked for matches against a reference library of SARS-CoV-2-specific TCRs that had been generated using the MIRA antigen-specificity platform. Breadth was defined as the fraction of unique TCRs that were SARS-CoV-2-associated. Depth was defined as the fraction of total T cells that were SARS-CoV-2-associated. Using the MIRA data, each spike-specific TCR was mapped to the spike region that the TCR reacts to and placed in a CD4 or CD8 class. Log10-transformed breadth and depth values were compared by one-way ANOVA with Sidak's multiple comparisons tests. The source is immuneACCESS, and TCRdb retained only in-frame sequences with V and J called. Part of the clones is not carried over; for the studies checked, unresolved V genes explain less than half of this, and the remainder is unexplained. V and J calls and clone size are as listed in that table; D and trimming were resolved from the DNA. This sample has 150,000 to 200,000 clones in its table, and just over 85% of those were observed once. 7.7% of the sample goes to the ten largest clones.

A word on this clone: Its antigen remains unidentified. Per-base qualities were not stored, and no clone one base away is much larger.

Results and caveats for the whole study, not just this receptor: Because no day 14 peak-response samples were available, the repertoires could be characterized only after the peak T cell response. In the small 56-69-year group, the increase in depth fell short of significance, most likely because of low power. Conclusions about previously exposed vaccinees were limited because only six or seven AZD1222 recipients were SARS-CoV-2 seropositive at baseline. Reportedly, almost half of the unique spike-specific TCRs recognized epitopes lying outside the regions that are mutated in the B.1.351 and B.1.1.7 variants. The whole spike protein was spanned by vaccine-associated CD4 TCRs, and dominant responses were seen in regions 160-218 and 743-854. Participants were mostly white British, with more females than males. The authors suggested clonal diversity may have been underestimated. A significant rise in spike-specific TCR breadth and depth was observed after two AZD1222 doses relative to day 0 and relative to MenACWY recipients.

V loses 4 bases, J loses 3 bases, and the germline ends lie 11 bases apart. For CDR1 and CDR2, the germline V gene lists SGHRS and YFSETQ. The CDR3 spans 14 residues, from the cysteine through the phenylalanine. Only the CDR3 region is kept as DNA, spanning 42 bases read in frame from base 1. The meaning of the sample's time point label: baseline before first vaccination. The vaccinee samples were drawn from two UK trials, COV001 and COV002, one of which was a single-blind randomized controlled phase 2/3 trial testing AZD1222 (ChAdOx1 nCoV-19) in healthy adults. Trial participant PBMC samples were collected at day 0 and day 28 after the second dose for TCRbeta chain sequencing.

This TCR was recovered from an adult in good health. Rearrangement joined TRBV5-1 to TRBJ2-1; perhaps TRBD2 is the D gene, with 6 bases matching. Sequencing used peripheral blood, obtained on day 0 of AZD1222 vaccination. The CDR3 sequence is CASSALGGYNEQFF. Here is the DNA: TGCGCCAGCAGCGCCCTCGGGGGCTACAATGAGCAGTTCTTC.